The T cell receptor beta chain described here comes from a study of cytomegalovirus exposure and HLA in healthy donors. 13 Jbeta primers and 60 Vbeta primers were used for the PCR. Assay: immunoSEQ multiplex PCR; the TCRdb copy retains only in-frame clones and omits some. Found here are about 150,000 clones, roughly 80% of them singletons; the top ten hold 6% to 8.5%. The CDR3 is 15 amino acids. Per the germline V gene, CDR1 is LNHDA and CDR2 is SQIVND (reference sequence). Germline trimming cut 5 bases from V and 5 bases from J; bases unmatched to any gene: 8. The sample taken for sequencing was PBMCs. The chain employs TRBV19 and TRBJ2-5, with 10 positions matching TRBD2. This clonotype was obtained from a man aged 25 to 40 in good health and CMV-seropositive. The CDR3 is CASSHQRGGVETQYF. The CDR3 DNA is TGTGCCAGTAGTCACCAGCGGGGGGGCGTGGAGACCCAGTACTTC.